A single sample gave rise to the 3 T cell receptor beta chains below, sequenced in a study of shared clonotypes between healthy human individuals. This table comes from immunoSEQ multiplex PCR, and its TCRdb copy is limited to in-frame clones, with some not included. The table lists some 2,500,000 clones, approximately 90% of them singletons, with approximately 0.4% in the top ten. Material: naive CD4+ T cells from PBMCs. Subset of the sample: CD45RA+ positively selected. The receptors originated from a man between 18 and 35 years old in good health. Some clones in this sample may be carry-over from other donors' samples.

This clone was counted a single time. The chain combines TRBV14 with TRBJ1-2; TRBD1 matches at 9 bases. From germline, CDR1 is SGHDN and CDR2 FVKESK. The CDR3 totals 15 residues. The trim removed 4 bases at V and 2 bases at J, leaving 5 bases unmatched. Here the CDR3 DNA reads TGTGCCAGCAGCCCTGCCGGGACAGGGAACTATGGCTACACCTTC. This codes for CASSPAGTGNYGYTF.

The V gene is TRBV7-3, the J gene TRBJ2-2, with TRBD2 as a possible D gene (6 bases). The V end lost 2 bases, the J end lost 6 bases, and 16 bases lay between the germline ends. The germline V gene encodes CDR1 SGHTA and CDR2 FQGTGA. The CDR3 length is 16 residues. The CDR3 DNA is TGTGCCAGCAGCTTACTTCCCGGGAGCGGGTCCGGGGAGCTGTTTTTT. It codes for CASSLLPGSGSGELFF.

The gene calls are TRBV4-1 and TRBJ1-4; tentatively, D is TRBD1 (5 bases). V lost 0 bases and J lost 0, with 8 bases in between. Germline CDR1 and CDR2: MGHRA and YSYEKL. The CDR3 spans 16 residues. Here the CDR3 DNA reads TGCGCCAGCAGCCAAGACTGGACATCAACTAATGAAAAACTGTTTTTT. Protein product: CASSQDWTSTNEKLFF.